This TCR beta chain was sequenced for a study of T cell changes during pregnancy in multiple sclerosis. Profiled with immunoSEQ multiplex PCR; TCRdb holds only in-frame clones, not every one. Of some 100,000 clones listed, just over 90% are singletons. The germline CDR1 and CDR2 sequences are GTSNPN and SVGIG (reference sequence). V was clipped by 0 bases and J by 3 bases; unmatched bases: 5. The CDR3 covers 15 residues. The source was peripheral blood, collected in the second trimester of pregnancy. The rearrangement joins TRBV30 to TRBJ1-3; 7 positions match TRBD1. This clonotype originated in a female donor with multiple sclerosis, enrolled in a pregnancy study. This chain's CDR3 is CAWSVLGTVGNTIYF. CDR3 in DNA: TGTGCCTGGAGTGTTCTCGGGACAGTTGGAAACACCATATATTTT.